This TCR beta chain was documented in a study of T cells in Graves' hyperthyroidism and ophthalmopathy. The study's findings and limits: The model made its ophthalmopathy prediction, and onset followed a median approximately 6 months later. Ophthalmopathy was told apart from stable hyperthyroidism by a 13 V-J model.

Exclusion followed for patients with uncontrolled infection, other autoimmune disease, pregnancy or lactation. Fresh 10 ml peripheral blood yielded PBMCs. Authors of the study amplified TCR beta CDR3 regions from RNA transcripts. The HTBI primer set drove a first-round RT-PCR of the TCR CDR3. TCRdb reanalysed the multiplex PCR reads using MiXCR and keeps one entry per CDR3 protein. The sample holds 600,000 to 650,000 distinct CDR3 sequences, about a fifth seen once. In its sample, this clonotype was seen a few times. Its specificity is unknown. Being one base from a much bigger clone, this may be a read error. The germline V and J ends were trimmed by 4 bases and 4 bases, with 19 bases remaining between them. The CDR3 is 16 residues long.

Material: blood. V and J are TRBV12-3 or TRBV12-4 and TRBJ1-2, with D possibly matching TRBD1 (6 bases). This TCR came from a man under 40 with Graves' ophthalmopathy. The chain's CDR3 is CASSSAGQPGAYGYTF. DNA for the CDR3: TGTGCCAGCAGTTCAGCAGGACAGCCGGGGGCCTATGGCTACACCTTC.